The table lists the clone carrying this TCR beta chain with a few counts. Its specificity is not known. This specimen comes from a study of T cells in narcolepsy. Across the study: Patients with NT1 or NT2 and healthy control donors were enrolled.

The CDR3 consists of 12 residues. V was clipped by 0 bases and J by 8 bases, with 7 bases between them. CDR1 SGHTA and CDR2 FQGNSA come from the germline V gene. General study results and limits: Some memory CD4+ repertoires had no autoreactive clone sequences. Autoreactive HCRT-specific and TRIB2-specific clonotypes were marked in same-patient CSF-versus-blood CD4+ comparisons. Autoreactive clonotypes reportedly recurred in blood of same and different patients, not controls.

Assay: immunoSEQ multiplex PCR; the TCRdb copy retains only in-frame clones and omits some. This repertoire shows approximately 25,000 clones, 81% found once; its top ten account for approximately 1.1%. This chain connects TRBV7-2 to TRBJ1-2; D remains ambiguous. Sequenced: memory (CD45RA-) CD4+ T cells from blood. This receptor was obtained from a human donor in good health. The CDR3 protein is CASSLAGYGYTF. CDR3 sequence (DNA): TGTGCCAGCAGCTTAGCGGGGTACGGCTACACCTTC.